This T cell receptor beta chain is drawn from a study of blood T cells in healthy people across ages. The CDR3 is 14 amino acids. J was trimmed by 4 bases and V by 6 bases; bases with no gene match: 8. Germline loops: CDR1 SQVTM, CDR2 ANQGSEA. A sample-barcoded 5' primer and a J-beta primer mix were used in a second PCR of roughly 7 to 11 cycles. TCRdb itself ran the 5' RACE reads through MiXCR, one entry per CDR3 protein. The sample yields under 1,100,000 distinct CDR3 sequences, about 25% seen once. This same sample was also taken into another study, of T cells of mothers and their children.

Sequenced material: blood. The chain has TRBV29-1 and TRBJ2-1; 8 bases agree with TRBD1. The sequence derives from a girl aged 2-10 years in good health. The DNA of the CDR3 is TGCAGCGTCCGACAGGGGACGAATTACAATGAGCAGTTCTTC. Residues: CSVRQGTNYNEQFF.